This T cell receptor (beta chain) was recorded in a study of shared clonotypes between healthy human individuals. Study-wide background: A couple of women and a few men aged 18 to 49 served as donors.

The assay was immunoSEQ multiplex PCR, and TCRdb's table has in-frame clones only and misses some. The sample consists of some 1,100,000 clones, 70% to 80% of them appearing once. Germline V CDR1 and CDR2: SGHVS, FNYEAQ. With V trimmed by 3 bases and J by 5 bases, 7 bases remained unmatched. The CDR3 spans 14 residues. Sequenced sample: memory CD4+ T cells from PBMCs. Subset specified: CD45RA-negative fraction. The chain joins TRBV7-6 to TRBJ2-7, with 7 positions matching TRBD1. This sequence was found in a man younger than 35 in good health. Some clones in this sample may be carry-over from other donors' samples. CDR3 in amino acids: CASSFGQALNEQYF. The CDR3 DNA is TGTGCCAGCAGCTTTGGACAGGCCCTCAACGAGCAGTACTTC.